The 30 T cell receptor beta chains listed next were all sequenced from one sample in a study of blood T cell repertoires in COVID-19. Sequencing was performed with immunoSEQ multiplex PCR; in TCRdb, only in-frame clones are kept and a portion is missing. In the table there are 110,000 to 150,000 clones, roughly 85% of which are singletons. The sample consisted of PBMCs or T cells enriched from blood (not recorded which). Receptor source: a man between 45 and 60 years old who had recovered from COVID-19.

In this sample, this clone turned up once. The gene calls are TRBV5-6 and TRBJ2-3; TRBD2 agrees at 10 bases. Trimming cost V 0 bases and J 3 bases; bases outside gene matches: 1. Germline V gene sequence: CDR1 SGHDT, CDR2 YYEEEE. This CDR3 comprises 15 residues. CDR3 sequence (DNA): TGTGCCAGCAGCTTGGAGCGGGGGGGGACAGATACGCAGTATTTT. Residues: CASSLERGGTDTQYF.

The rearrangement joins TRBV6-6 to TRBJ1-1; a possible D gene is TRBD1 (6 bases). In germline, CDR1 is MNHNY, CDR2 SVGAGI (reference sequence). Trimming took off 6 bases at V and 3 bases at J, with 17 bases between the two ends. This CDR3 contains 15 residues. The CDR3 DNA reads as TGTGCCAGCAGCTCCCCATGGGGGCGGGACACTGAAGCTTTCTTT. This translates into CASSSPWGRDTEAFF.

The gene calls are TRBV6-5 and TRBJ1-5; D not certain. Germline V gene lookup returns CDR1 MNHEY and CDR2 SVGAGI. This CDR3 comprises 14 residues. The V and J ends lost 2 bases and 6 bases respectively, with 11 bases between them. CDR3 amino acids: CASSYREGSQPQHF. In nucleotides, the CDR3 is TGTGCCAGCAGTTACCGGGAGGGAAGTCAGCCCCAGCATTTT.

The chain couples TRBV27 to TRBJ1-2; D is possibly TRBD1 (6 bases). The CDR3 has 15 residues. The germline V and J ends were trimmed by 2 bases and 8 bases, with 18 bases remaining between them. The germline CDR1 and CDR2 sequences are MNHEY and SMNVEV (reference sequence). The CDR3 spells CASSLRNVGARGYTF. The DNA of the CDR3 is TGTGCCAGCAGTTTAAGGAACGTGGGGGCTCGCGGCTACACCTTC.

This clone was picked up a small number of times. CDR3 protein: CASSRDSYNSPLHF. The CDR3 coding sequence is TGTGCCAGCAGCCGGGACAGTTATAATTCACCCCTCCACTTT. This chain uses TRBV14 with TRBJ1-6; TRBD1 matches 7 bases. Germline lookup yields CDR1 SGHDN and CDR2 FVKESK. Trimming at V came to 4 bases and at J to 4 bases, leaving 1 base not matched to a gene. This CDR3 spans 14 amino acids. The whole variable domain, remainder taken from reference TRBV14 and TRBJ1-6, is EAGVTQFPSHSVIEKGQTVTLRCDPISGHDNLYWYRRVMGKEIKFLLHFVKESKQDESGMPNNRFLAERTGGTYSTLKVQPAELEDSGVYFCASSRDSYNSPLHFGNGTRLTVT.

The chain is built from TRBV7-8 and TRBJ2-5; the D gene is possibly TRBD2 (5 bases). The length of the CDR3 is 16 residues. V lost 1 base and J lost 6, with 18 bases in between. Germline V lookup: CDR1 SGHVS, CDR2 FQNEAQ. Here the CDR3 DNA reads TGTGCCAGCAGCTTAGGCGGTTTTGAGGGAATGCAGACCCAGTACTTC. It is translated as CASSLGGFEGMQTQYF.

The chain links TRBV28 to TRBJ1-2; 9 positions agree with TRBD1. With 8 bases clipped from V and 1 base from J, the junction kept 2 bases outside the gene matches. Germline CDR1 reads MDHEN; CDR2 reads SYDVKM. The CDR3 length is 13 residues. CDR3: CASSGQGNYGYTF. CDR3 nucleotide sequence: TGTGCCAGCTCGGGACAGGGTAACTATGGCTACACCTTC.

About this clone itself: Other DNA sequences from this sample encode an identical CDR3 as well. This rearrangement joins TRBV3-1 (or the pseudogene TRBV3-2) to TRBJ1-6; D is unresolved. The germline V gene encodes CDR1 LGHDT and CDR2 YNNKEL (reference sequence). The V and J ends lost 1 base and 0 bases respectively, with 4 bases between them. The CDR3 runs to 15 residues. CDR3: CASSQGSSYNSPLHF. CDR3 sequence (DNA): TGTGCCAGCAGCCAAGGGAGCTCCTATAATTCACCCCTCCACTTT.

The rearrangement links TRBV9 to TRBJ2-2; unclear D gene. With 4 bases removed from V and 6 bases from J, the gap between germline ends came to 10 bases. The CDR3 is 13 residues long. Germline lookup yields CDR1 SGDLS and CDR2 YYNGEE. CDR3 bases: TGTGCCAGCAGCCCCTTCTATCCCGGGGAGCTGTTTTTT. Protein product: CASSPFYPGELFF.

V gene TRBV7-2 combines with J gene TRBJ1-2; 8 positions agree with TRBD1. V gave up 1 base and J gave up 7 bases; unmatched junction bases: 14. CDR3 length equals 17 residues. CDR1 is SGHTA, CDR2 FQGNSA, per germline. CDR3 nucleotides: TGTGCCAGCAGCTTAGTAGCGGCAGGGGGCCAAAAAGGTGGCTACACCTTC. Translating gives CASSLVAAGGQKGGYTF.

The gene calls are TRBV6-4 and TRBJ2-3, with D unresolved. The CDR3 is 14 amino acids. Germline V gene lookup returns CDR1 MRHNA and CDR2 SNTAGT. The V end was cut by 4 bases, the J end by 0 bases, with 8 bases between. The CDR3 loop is CASSVAPSTDTQYF. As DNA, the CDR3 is TGTGCCAGCAGTGTAGCACCTAGCACAGATACGCAGTATTTT.

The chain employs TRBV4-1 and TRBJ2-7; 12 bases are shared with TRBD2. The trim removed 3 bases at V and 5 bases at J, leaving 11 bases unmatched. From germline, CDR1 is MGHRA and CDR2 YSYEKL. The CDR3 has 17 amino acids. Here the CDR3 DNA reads TGCGCCAGCAGCCATTCAGAGACTAGCGGGAGCAGTGACGAGCAGTACTTC. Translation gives CASSHSETSGSSDEQYF.

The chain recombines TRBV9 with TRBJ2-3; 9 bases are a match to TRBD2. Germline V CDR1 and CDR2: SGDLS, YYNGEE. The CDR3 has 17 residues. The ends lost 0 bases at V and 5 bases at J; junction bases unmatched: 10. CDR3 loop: CASSVEISGSGGDTQYF. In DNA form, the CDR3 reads TGTGCCAGCAGCGTAGAGATTAGCGGGAGTGGAGGAGATACGCAGTATTTT.

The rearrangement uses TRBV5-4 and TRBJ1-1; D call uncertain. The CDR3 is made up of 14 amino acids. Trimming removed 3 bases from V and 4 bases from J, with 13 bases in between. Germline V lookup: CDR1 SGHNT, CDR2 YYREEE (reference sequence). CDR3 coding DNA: TGTGCCAGCAGCTATGACTTCGGATCCACTGAAGCTTTCTTT. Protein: CASSYDFGSTEAFF.

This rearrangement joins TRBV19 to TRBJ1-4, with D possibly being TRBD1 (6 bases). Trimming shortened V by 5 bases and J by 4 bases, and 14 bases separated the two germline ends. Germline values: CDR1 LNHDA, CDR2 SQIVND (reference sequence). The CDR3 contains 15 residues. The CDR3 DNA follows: TGTGCCAGTAGTTTTGGACAGACAAGTAATGAAAAACTGTTTTTT. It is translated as CASSFGQTSNEKLFF.

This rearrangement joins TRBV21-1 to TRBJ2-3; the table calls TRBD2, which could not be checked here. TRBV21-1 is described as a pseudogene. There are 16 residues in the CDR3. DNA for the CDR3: TGTGCCAGCAGCAAGTCGGCTAGCGGGGCCGAAGATACGCAGTATTTT. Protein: CASSKSASGAEDTQYF.

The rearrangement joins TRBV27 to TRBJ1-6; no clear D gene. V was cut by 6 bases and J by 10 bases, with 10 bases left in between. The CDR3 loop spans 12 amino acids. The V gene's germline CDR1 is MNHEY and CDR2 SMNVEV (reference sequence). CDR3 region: CASRVLNSPLHF. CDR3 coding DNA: TGTGCCAGCAGGGTACTGAACTCACCCCTCCACTTT.

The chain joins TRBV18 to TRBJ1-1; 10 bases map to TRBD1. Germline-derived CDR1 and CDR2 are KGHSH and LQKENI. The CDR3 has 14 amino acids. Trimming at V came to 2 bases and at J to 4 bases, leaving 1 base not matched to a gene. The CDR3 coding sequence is TGTGCCAGCTCACCAGGGACAGGGGCCACTGAAGCTTTCTTT. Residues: CASSPGTGATEAFF.

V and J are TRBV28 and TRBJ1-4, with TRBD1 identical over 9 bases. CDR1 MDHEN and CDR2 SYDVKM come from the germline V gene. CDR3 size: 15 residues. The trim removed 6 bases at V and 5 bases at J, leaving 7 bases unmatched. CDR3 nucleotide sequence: TGTGCCAGCAGGGGTACAGGGGGCCACAATGAAAAACTGTTTTTT. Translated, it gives CASRGTGGHNEKLFF.

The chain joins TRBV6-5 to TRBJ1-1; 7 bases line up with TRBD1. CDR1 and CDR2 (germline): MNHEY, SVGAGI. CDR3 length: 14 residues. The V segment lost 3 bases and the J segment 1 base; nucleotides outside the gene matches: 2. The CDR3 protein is CASSYRTGNTEAFF. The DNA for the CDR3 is TGTGCCAGCAGTTATCGGACAGGGAACACTGAAGCTTTCTTT.

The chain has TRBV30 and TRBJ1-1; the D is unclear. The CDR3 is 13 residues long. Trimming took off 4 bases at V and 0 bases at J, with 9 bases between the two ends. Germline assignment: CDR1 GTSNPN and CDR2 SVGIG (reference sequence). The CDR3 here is CAWNLDLNTEAFF. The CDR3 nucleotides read TGTGCCTGGAATCTTGACTTGAACACTGAAGCTTTCTTT.

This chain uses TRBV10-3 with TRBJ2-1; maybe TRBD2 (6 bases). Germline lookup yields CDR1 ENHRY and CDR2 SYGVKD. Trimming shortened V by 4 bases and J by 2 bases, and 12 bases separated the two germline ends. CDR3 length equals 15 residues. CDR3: CAISVLARTYNEQFF. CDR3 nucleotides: TGTGCCATCAGTGTCCTAGCGAGAACCTACAATGAGCAGTTCTTC.

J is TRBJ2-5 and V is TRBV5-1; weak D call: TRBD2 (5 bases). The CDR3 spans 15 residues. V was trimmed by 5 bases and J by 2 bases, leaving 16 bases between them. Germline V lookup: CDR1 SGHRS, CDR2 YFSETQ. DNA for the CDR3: TGCGCCAGCAGATTTACCGGGAACAATCAAGAGACCCAGTACTTC. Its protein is CASRFTGNNQETQYF.

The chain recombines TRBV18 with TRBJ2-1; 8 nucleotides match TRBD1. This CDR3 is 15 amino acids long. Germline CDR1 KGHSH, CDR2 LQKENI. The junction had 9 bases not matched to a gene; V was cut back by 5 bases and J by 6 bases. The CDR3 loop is CASSFRQGIFNEQFF. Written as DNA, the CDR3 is TGTGCCAGCTCATTCCGACAGGGGATCTTCAATGAGCAGTTCTTC.

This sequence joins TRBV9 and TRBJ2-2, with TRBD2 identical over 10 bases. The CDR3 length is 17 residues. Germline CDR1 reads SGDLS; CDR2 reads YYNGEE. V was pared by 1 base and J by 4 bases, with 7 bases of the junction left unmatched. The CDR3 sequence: CASSVQSGRVGTGELFF. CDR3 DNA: TGTGCCAGCAGCGTACAGAGCGGGAGGGTGGGCACCGGGGAGCTGTTTTTT.

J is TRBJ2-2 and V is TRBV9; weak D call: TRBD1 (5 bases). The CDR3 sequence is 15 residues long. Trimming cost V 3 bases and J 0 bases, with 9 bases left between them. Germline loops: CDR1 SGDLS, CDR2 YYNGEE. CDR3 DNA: TGTGCCAGCAGCGCGCGACAGACGAACACCGGGGAGCTGTTTTTT. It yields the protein CASSARQTNTGELFF.

The CDR3 region has the DNA TGTGCCAGCAGCTCGGGGACAGCAGAAATTAATTCACCCCTCCACTTT. It yields the protein CASSSGTAEINSPLHF. This chain connects TRBV7-6 to TRBJ1-6, with 7 bases aligning to TRBD1. Looked up from germline, CDR1 is SGHVS and CDR2 is FNYEAQ. The CDR3 covers 16 residues. J lost 6 bases, V lost 4 bases, and 9 bases had no gene match.

The CDR3 here is CASSYSSRQSHGYTF. As DNA, the CDR3 is TGTGCCAGCAGTTACTCGTCCCGACAATCTCATGGCTACACCTTC. The chain employs TRBV6-6 and TRBJ1-2, with no clear D. Trimming shortened V by 0 bases and J by 6 bases, and 14 bases separated the two germline ends. The germline V gene encodes CDR1 MNHNY and CDR2 SVGAGI (reference sequence). The CDR3 is 15 residues long.

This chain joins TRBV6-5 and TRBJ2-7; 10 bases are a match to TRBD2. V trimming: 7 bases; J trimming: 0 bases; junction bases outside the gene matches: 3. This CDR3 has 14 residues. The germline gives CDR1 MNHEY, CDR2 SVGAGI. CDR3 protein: CASKVAGGSYEQYF. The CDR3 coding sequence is TGTGCCAGCAAGGTAGCGGGAGGCTCCTACGAGCAGTACTTC.

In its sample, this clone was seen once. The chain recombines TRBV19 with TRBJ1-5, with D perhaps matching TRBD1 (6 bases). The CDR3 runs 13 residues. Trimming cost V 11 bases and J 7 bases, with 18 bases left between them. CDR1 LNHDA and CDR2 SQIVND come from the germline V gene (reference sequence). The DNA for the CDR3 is TGTGCCGCCAGTATTTGGGGGCGGCAGCCCCAGCATTTT. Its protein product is CAASIWGRQPQHF.